This TCR beta chain comes out of a study of T-cell reconstitution after alpha-beta-depleted transplantation in children. The CDR3 has 11 residues. Germline loops: CDR1 SQVTM, CDR2 ANQGSEA. With 6 bases removed from V and 4 bases from J, the gap between germline ends came to 9 bases. This clonotype occurred a few times. Its antigen remains unidentified. Study results and limitations: Hyperexpanded clones declined; after one year, newly produced T cells mostly supplied diversity. Roughly two months post-transplant, alpha-beta T cells reportedly originated from several hundred graft clones that had expanded.

A TCRbeta library incorporating unique molecular identifiers was prepared. TCRdb reprocessed the PCR reads via MiXCR and lists one record per CDR3 protein. The repertoire consists of about 580,000 distinct CDR3 sequences, with approximately 22% occurring once and the leading ten covering approximately 14%. The sample consisted of PBMCs, mostly from graft donor cells, taken 360 days after TCRalphabeta/CD19-depleted stem cell transplant. The receptor was derived from a boy under two years old who had a stem cell transplant for acute myeloid leukemia, so the T cells may come from the graft donor. The chain is built from TRBV29-1 and TRBJ2-5; possible D gene TRBD2, 5 bases. The CDR3 DNA sequence: TGCAGCGTCCCGAGCGGAGAGACCCAGTACTTC. Translating gives CSVPSGETQYF. The full variable domain, rest sourced from reference TRBV29-1 and TRBJ2-5, is SAVISQKPSRDICQRGTSLTIQCQVDSQVTMMFWYRQQPGQSLTLIATANQGSEATYESGFVIDKFPISRPNLTFSTLTVSNMSPEDSSIYLCSVPSGETQYFGPGTRLLVL.